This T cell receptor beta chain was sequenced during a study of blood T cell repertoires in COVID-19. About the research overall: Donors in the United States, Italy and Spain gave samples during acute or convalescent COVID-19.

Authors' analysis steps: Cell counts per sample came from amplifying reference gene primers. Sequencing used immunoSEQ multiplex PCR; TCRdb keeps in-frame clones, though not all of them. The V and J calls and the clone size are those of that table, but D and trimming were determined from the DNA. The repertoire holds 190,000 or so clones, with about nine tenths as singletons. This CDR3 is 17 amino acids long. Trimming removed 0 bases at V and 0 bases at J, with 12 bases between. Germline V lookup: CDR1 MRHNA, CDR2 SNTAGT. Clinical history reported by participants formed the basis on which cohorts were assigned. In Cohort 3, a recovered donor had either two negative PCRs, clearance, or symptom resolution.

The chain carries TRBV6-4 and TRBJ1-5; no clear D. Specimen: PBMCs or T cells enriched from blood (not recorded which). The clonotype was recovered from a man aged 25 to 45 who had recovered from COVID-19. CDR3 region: CASSDSRVLVSNQPQHF. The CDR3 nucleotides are TGTGCCAGCAGTGACTCGAGAGTACTGGTTAGCAATCAGCCCCAGCATTTT.